This entry is about one T cell receptor (beta chain). This sample is drawn from a study of control samples from healthy donors and cancer patients. TCRdb keeps only in-frame clones here, not all; method: immunoSEQ multiplex PCR. The data hold tens of thousands of clones, with roughly 91% observed a single time. The material sequenced was blood. This receptor was taken from a man younger than 40 in good health.

CDR3: CAWKTGFGYTF. The CDR3 nucleotides are TGTGCCTGGAAGACAGGGTTTGGCTACACCTTC. The chain employs TRBV30 and TRBJ1-2, with TRBD1 matching over 7 bases. Germline CDR1 and CDR2: GTSNPN and SVGIG (reference sequence). V shed 4 bases and J 7 bases; nucleotides not matched to a gene: 3. The length of the CDR3 is 11 residues. The full variable domain, with the rest looked up from reference TRBV30 and TRBJ1-2, is SQTIHQWPATLVQPVGSPLSLECTVEGTSNPNLYWYRQAAGRGLQLLFYSVGIGQISSEVPQNLSASRPQDRQFILSSKKLLLSDSGFYLCAWKTGFGYTFGSGTRLTVV.